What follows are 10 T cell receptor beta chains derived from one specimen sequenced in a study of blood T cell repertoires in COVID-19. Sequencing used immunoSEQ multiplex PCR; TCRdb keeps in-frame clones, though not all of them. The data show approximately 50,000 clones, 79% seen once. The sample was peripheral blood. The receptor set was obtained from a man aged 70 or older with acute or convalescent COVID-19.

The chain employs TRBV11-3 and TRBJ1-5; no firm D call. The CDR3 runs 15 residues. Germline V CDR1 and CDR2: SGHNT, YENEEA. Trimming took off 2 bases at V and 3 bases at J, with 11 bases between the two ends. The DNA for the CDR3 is TGTGCCAGCAGCTTAAGACACGAGCCCAATCAGCCCCAGCATTTT. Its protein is CASSLRHEPNQPQHF.

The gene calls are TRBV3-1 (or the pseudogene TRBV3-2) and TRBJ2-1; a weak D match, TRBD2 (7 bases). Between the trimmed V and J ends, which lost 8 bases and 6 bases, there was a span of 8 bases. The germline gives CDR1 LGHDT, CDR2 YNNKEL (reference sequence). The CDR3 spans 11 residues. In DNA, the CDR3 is TGTGCCAGCGGGGGGGCCAATGAGCAGTTCTTC. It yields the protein CASGGANEQFF.

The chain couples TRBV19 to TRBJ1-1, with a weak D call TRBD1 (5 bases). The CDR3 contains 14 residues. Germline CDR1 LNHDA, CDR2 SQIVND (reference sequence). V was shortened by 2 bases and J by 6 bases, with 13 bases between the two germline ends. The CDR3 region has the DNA TGTGCCAGTAGTATACCTGGACATACCGCTGAAGCTTTCTTT. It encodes CASSIPGHTAEAFF.

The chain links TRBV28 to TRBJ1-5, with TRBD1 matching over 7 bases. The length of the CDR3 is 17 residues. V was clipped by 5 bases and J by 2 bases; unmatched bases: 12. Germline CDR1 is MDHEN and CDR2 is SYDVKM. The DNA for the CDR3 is TGTGCCAGCAGTCTTGCTGGACAGGAAGGACGCAATCAGCCCCAGCATTTT. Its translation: CASSLAGQEGRNQPQHF.

The CDR3 DNA sequence: TGTGCCAGTAGTGATCCCAGGGTACCTGGGGCCAACGTCCTGACTTTC. This translates into CASSDPRVPGANVLTF. The V call is TRBV19, the J call TRBJ2-6, with TRBD1 as a possible D gene (5 bases). V lost 5 bases and J lost 2, with 13 bases in between. The V gene's germline CDR1 is LNHDA and CDR2 SQIVND (reference sequence). This CDR3 spans 16 amino acids.

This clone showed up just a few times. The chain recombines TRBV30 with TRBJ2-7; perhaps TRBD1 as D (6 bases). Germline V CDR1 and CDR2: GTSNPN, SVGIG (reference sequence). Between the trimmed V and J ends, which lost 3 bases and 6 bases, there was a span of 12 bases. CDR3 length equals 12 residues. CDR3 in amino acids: CAWSRGELEQYF. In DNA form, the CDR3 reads TGTGCCTGGAGCAGGGGAGAGCTCGAGCAGTACTTC.

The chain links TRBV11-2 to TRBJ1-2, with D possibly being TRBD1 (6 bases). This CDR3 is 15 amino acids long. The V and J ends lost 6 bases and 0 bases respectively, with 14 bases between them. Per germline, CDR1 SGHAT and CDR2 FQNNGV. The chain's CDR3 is CASSSTGQTNYGYTF. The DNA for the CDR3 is TGTGCCAGCAGTTCCACAGGGCAGACTAACTATGGCTACACCTTC. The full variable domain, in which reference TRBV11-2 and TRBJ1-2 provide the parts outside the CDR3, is EAGVAQSPRYKIIEKRQSVAFWCNPISGHATLYWYQQILGQGPKLLIQFQNNGVVDDSQLPKDRFSAERLKGVDSTLKIQPAKLEDSAVYLCASSSTGQTNYGYTFGSGTRLTVV.

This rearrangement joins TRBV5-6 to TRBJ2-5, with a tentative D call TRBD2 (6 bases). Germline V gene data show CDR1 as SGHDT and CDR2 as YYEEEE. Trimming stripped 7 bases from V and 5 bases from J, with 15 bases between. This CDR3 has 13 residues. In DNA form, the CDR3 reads TGTGCCAGCGCGCGGGACTCCCGGGAGACCCAGTACTTC. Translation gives CASARDSRETQYF. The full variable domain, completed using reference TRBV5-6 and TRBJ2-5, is DAGVTQSPTHLIKTRGQQVTLRCSPKSGHDTVSWYQQALGQGPQFIFQYYEEEERQRGNFPDRFSGHQFPNYSSELNVNALLLGDSALYLCASARDSRETQYFGPGTRLLVL.

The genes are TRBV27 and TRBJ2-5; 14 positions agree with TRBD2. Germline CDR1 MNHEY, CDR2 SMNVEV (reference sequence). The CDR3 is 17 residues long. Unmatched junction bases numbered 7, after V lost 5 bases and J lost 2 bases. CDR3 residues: CASSPGTSGSIQETQYF. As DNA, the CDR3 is TGTGCCAGCAGTCCAGGGACTAGCGGGAGTATACAAGAGACCCAGTACTTC.

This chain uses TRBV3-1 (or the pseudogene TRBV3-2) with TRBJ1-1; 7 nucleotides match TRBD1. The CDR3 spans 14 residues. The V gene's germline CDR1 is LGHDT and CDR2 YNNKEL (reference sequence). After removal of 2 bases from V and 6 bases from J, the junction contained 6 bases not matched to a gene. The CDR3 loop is CASSQWTGDSEAFF. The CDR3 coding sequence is TGTGCCAGCAGCCAATGGACAGGAGATTCTGAAGCTTTCTTT.